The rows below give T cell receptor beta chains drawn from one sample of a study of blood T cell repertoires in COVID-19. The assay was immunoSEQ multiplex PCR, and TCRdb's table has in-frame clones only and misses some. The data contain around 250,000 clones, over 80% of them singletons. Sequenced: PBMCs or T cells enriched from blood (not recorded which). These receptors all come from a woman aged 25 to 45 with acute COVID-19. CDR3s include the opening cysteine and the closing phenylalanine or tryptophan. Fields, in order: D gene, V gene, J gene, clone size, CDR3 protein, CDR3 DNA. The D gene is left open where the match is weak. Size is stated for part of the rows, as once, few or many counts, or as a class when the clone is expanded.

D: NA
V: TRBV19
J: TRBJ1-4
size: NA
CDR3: CASSIQGAKLFF
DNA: TGTGCCAGTAGTATCCAGGGTGCAAAACTGTTTTTT

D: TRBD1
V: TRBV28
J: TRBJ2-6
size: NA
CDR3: CASSFIPGTVTSGANVLTF
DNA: TGTGCCAGCAGTTTTATCCCCGGGACAGTGACCTCTGGGGCCAACGTCCTGACTTTC

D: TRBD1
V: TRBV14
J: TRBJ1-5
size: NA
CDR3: CASSPKTGVSNQPQHF
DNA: TGTGCCAGCAGCCCAAAGACAGGGGTAAGCAATCAGCCCCAGCATTTT

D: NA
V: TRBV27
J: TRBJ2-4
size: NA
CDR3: CASSDRLGAKNIQYF
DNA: TGTGCCAGCAGTGACCGACTAGGAGCCAAAAACATTCAGTACTTC

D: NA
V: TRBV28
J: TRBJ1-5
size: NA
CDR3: CASSFSGSGNQPQHF
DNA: TGTGCCAGCAGTTTTTCAGGGTCGGGCAATCAGCCCCAGCATTTT

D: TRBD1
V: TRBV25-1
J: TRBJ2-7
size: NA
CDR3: CASSAGQGEGGEQYF
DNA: TGTGCCAGCAGTGCGGGACAGGGGGAGGGGGGCGAGCAGTACTTC

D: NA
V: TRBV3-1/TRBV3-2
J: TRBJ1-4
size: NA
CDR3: CASSPQGLEKLFF
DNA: TGTGCCAGCAGCCCCCAGGGGCTCGAAAAACTGTTTTTT

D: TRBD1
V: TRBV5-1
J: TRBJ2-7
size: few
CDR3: CASSVGQGAYEQYF
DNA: TGCGCCAGCAGCGTGGGGCAGGGGGCCTACGAGCAGTACTTC

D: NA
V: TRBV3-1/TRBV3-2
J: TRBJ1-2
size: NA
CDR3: CASSQGSWRNYGYTF
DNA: TGTGCCAGCAGCCAAGGGAGTTGGCGAAACTATGGCTACACCTTC

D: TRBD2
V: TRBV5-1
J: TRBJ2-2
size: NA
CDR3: CASSLLVAGVDGELFF
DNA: TGCGCCAGCAGCTTGCTGGTAGCGGGAGTTGACGGGGAGCTGTTTTTT

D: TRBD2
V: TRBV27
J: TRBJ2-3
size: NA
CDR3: CASSLGLAEPDTQYF
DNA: TGTGCCAGCAGTTTGGGGCTAGCGGAACCGGATACGCAGTATTTT

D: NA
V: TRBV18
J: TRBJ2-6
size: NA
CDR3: CASSPRQDDTGANVLTF
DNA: TGTGCCAGCTCACCACGACAGGATGACACTGGGGCCAACGTCCTGACTTTC

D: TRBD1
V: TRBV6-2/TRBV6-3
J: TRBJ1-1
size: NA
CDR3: CASSLNRGLGTEAFF
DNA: TGTGCCAGCAGCTTGAACAGGGGGCTGGGGACTGAAGCTTTCTTT

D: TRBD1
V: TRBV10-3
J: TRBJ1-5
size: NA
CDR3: CAISDSVGDRNQPQHF
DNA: TGTGCCATCAGTGACAGTGTGGGGGACAGGAACCAGCCCCAGCATTTT

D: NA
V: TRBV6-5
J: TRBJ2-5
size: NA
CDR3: CAGAAISETQYF
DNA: TGTGCCGGAGCGGCGATTTCAGAGACCCAGTACTTC

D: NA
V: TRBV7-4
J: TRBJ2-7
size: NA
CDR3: CASSLIGEAYEQYF
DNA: TGTGCCAGCAGCTTAATCGGGGAGGCCTACGAGCAGTACTTC